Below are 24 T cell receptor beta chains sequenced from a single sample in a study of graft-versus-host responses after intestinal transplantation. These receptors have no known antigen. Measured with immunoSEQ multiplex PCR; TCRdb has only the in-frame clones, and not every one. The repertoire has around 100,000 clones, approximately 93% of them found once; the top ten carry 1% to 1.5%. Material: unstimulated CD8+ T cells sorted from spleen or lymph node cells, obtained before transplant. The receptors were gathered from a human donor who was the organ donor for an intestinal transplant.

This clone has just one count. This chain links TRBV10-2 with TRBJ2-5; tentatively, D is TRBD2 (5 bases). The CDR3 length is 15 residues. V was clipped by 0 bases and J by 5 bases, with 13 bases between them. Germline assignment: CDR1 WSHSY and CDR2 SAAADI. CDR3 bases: TGCGCCAGCAGTGAGTCAGGCCGGGGAAGCGAGACCCAGTACTTC. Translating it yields CASSESGRGSETQYF.

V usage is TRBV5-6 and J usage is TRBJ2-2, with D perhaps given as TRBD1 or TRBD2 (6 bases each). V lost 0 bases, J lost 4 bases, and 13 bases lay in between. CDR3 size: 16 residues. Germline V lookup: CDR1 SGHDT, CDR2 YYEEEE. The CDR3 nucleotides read TGTGCCAGCAGCTTGGCCGGGGGCTCGGGCACCGGGGAGCTGTTTTTT. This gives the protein CASSLAGGSGTGELFF.

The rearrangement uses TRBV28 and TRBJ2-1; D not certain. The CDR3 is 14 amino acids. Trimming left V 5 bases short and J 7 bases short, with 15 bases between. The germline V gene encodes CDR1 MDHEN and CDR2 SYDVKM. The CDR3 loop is CASSLFHLGNEQFF. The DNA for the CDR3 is TGTGCCAGCAGTCTCTTCCACCTGGGGAATGAGCAGTTCTTC.

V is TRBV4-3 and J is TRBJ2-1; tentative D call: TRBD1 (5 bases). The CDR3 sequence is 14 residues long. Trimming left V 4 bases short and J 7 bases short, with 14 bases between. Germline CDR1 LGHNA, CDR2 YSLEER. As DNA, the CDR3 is TGCGCCAGCAGCCCCCTCGCAGGGCTGAATGAGCAGTTCTTC. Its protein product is CASSPLAGLNEQFF.

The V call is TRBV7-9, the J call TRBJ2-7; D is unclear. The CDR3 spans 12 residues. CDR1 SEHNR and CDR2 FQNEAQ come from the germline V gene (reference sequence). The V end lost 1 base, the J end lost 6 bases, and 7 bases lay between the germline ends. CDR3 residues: CASSLEVFEQYF. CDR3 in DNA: TGTGCCAGCAGCTTAGAGGTCTTCGAGCAGTACTTC.

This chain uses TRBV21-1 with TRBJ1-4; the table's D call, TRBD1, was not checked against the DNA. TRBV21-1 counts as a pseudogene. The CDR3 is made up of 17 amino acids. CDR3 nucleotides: TGTGCCAGCAGCAAAACCGGACAGGGGGACTTTTATGAAAAACTGTTTTTT. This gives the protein CASSKTGQGDFYEKLFF.

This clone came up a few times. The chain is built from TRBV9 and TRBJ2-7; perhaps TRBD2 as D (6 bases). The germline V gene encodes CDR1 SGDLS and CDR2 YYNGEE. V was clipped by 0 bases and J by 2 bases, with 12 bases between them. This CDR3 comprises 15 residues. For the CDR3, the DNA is TGTGCCAGCAGCGTAGCAGCGGAGGGAGCCTACGAGCAGTACTTC. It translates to CASSVAAEGAYEQYF. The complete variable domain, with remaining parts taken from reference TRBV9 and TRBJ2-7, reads DSGVTQTPKHLITATGQRVTLRCSPRSGDLSVYWYQQSLDQGLQFLIQYYNGEERAKGNILERFSAQQFPDLHSELNLSSLELGDSALYFCASSVAAEGAYEQYFGPGTRLTVT.

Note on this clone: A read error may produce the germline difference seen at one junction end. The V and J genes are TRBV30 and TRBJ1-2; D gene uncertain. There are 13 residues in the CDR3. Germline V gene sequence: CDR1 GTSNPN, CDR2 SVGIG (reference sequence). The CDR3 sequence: CAWSFGPKYGYTF. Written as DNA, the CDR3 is TGTGCCTGGAGTTTCGGTCCTAAGTATGGCTACACCTTC.

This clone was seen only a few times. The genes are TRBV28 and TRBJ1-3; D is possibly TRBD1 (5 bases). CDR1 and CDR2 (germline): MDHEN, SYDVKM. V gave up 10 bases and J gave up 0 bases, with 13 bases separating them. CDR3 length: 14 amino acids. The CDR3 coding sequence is TGTGCCACGAACGAAGGGGTCTCTGGAAACACCATATATTTT. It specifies CATNEGVSGNTIYF.

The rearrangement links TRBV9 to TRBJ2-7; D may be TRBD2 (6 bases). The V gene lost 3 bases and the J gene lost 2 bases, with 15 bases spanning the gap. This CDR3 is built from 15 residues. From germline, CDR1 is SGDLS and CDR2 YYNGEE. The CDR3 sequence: CASSGNRDFPYEQYF. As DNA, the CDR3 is TGTGCCAGCAGCGGCAACCGGGACTTCCCCTACGAGCAGTACTTC.

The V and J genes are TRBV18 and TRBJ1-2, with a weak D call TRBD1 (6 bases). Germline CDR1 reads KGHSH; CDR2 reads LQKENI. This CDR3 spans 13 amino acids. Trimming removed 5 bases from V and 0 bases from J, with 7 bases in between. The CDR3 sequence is CASSYRANYGYTF. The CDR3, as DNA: TGTGCCAGCTCATACAGGGCTAACTATGGCTACACCTTC.

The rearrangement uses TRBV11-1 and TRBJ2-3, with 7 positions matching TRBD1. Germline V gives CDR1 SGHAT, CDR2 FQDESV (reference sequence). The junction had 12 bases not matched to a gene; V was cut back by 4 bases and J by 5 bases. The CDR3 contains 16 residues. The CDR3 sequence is CASSSGATGAGDTQYF. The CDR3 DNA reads TGTGCCAGCAGCTCGGGCGCTACAGGGGCAGGAGATACGCAGTATTTT. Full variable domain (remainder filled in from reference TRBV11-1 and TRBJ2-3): EAEVAQSPRYKITEKSQAVAFWCDPISGHATLYWYRQILGQGPELLVQFQDESVVDDSQLPKDRFSAERLKGVDSTLKIQPAELGDSAMYLCASSSGATGAGDTQYFGPGTRLTVL.

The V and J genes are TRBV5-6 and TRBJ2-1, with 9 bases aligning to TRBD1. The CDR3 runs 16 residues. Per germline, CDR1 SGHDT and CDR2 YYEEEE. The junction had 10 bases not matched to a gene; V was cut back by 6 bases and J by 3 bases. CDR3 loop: CASILRGGQGYNEQFF. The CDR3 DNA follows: TGTGCCAGCATTCTACGAGGGGGACAGGGCTACAATGAGCAGTTCTTC.

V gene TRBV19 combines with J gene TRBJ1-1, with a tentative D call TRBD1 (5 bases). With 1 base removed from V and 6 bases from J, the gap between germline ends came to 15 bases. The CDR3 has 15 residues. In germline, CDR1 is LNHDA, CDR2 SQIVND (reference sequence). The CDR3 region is CASSIGGAAIAEAFF. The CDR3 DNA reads TGTGCCAGTAGTATAGGAGGGGCGGCGATCGCTGAAGCTTTCTTT.

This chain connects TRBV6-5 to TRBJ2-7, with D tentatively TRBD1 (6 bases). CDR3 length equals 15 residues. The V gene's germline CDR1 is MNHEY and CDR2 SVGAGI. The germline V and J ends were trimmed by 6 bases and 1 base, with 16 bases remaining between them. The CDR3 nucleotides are TGTGCCAGCAGCCTCGGACAGCACCCGTCCTACGAGCAGTACTTC. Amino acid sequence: CASSLGQHPSYEQYF.

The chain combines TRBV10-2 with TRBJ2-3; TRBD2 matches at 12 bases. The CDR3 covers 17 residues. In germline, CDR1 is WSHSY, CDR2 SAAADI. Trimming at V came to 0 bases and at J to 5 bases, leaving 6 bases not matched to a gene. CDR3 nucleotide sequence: TGCGCCAGCAGTGAGTCCGGGCTGGGACTAGCGGGAGATACGCAGTATTTT. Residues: CASSESGLGLAGDTQYF.

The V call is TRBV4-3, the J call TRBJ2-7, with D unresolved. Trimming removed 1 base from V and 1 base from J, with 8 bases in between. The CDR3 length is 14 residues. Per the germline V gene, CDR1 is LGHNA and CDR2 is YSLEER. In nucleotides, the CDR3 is TGCGCCAGCAGCCAAGTTCGACTGTCCTACGAGCAGTACTTC. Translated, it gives CASSQVRLSYEQYF.

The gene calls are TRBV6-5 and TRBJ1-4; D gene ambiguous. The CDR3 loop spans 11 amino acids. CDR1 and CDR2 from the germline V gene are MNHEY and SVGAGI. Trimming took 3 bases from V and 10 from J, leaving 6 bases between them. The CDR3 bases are TGTGCCAGCAGTTATCTAGGAAAACTGTTTTTT. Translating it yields CASSYLGKLFF.

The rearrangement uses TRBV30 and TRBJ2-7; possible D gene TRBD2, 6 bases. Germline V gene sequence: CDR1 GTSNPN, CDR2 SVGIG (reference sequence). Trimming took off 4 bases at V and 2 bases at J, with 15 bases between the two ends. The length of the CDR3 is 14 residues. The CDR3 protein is CAWNQASETYEQYF. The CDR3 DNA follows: TGTGCCTGGAACCAGGCTAGCGAAACCTACGAGCAGTACTTC.

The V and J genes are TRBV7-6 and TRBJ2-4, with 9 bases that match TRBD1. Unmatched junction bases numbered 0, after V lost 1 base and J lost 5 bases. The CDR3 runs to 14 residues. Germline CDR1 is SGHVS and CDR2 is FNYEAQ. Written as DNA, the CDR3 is TGTGCCAGCAGCTTAGGGGACAGGGAAAACATTCAGTACTTC. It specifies CASSLGDRENIQYF.

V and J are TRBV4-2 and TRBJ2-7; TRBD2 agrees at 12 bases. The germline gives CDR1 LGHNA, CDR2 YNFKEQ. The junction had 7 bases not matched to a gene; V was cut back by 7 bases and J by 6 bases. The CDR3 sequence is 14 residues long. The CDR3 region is CASNTGLAGTEQYF. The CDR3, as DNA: TGTGCCAGCAACACCGGACTAGCGGGAACCGAGCAGTACTTC.

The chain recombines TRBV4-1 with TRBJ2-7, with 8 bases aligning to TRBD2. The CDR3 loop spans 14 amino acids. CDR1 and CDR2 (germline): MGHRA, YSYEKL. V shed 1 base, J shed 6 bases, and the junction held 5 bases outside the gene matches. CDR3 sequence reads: CASSQVGLAGEQYF. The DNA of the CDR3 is TGCGCCAGCAGCCAAGTAGGTCTAGCGGGCGAGCAGTACTTC.

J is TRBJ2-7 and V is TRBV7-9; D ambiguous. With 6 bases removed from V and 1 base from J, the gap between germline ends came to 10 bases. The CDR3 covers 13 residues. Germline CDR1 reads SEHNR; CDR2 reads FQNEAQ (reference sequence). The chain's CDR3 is CASRPGRSYEQYF. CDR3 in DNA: TGTGCCAGCAGACCTGGCAGATCCTACGAGCAGTACTTC.

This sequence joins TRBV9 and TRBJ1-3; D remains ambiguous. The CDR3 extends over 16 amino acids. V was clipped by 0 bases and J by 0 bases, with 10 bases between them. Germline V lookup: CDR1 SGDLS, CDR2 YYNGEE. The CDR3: CASSVDPGNSGNTIYF. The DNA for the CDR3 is TGTGCCAGCAGCGTAGATCCAGGCAACTCTGGAAACACCATATATTTT.